The clone carrying this T cell receptor (beta chain) came up a few times. The target antigen is unknown. The entry originates in a study of vaccination effects on CD4 cells after COVID-19. Only in-frame clones appear in the TCRdb table, and some are missing; sequencing was by immunoSEQ multiplex PCR. The sample consists of about 59,000 clones, roughly 78% of them appearing once. The CDR3 totals 14 residues. V dropped 5 bases and J dropped 6; count of bases not matched to a gene: 8. The germline gives CDR1 SEHNR, CDR2 FQNEAQ (reference sequence). Sequencing followed a ViraFEST assay step that expanded antigen-specific CD4+ T cells with viral peptide pools. A roughly ten-day culture period preceded the isolation of CD4+ T cells. Everyone in the study got two shots of either the BNT162b2 or mRNA-1273 vaccine. IL-2 medium supplanted half the medium on days 3 and 7.

This sequence originates from a human donor who received a COVID-19 vaccine. This specimen was CD4+ T cells from PBMCs cultured with HCoV-OC43 spike peptides, taken after COVID-19 vaccination. The subset: HCoV-OC43 spike overlapping peptide pool stimulation. V and J are TRBV7-9 and TRBJ2-7, with 9 bases that match TRBD1. CDR3 in amino acids: CASSQDRGWAEQYV. The CDR3 bases are TGTGCCAGCAGCCAGGACAGGGGCTGGGCCGAGCAGTACGTC.